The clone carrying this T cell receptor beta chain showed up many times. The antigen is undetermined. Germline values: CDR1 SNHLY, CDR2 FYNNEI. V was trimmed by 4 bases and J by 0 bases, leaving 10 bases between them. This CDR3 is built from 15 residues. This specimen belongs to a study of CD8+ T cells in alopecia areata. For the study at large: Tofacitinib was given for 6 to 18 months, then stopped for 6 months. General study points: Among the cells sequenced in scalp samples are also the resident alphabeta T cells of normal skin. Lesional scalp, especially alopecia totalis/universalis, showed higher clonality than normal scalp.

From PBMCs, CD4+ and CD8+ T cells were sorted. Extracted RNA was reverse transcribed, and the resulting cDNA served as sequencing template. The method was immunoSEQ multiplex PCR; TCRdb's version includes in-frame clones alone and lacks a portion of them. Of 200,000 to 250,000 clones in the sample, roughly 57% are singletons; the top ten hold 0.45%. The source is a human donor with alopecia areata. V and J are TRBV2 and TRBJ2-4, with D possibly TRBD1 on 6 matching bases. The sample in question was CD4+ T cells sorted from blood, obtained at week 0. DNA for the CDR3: TGTGCCAGCAGTGGGACAGCGCTAGCCAAAAACATTCAGTACTTC. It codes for CASSGTALAKNIQYF.